This T cell receptor beta chain appears in the sequencing data of a study of cytomegalovirus exposure and HLA in healthy donors. Study-level results: The study put around 180 TCR beta chains on its list as cytomegalovirus-associated.

About this clone: Its cognate antigen is unknown.

Sequencing used immunoSEQ multiplex PCR; TCRdb keeps in-frame clones, though not all of them. The sample holds 100,000 to 130,000 clones, about 94% seen once. The TCR sequence derives from a woman between 18 and 29 years old in good health and CMV-seronegative. The sample comprised PBMCs.

CDR3 bases: TGTGCCAGCAGCGTGCGGTCGGGGGGAGGTTACACCGGGGAGCTGTTTTTT. As protein: CASSVRSGGGYTGELFF. The chain recombines TRBV9 with TRBJ2-2, with 7 bases aligning to TRBD2. Losses at the gene ends were 2 bases for V and 3 bases for J; bases not matched to a gene: 10. Germline CDR1 and CDR2: SGDLS and YYNGEE. This CDR3 comprises 17 residues.